These 4 T cell receptor beta chains originate from one sample sequenced in a study of blood T cells in healthy people across ages. A second roughly 7 to 12 cycle PCR used barcoded and J-beta primers. A single record per CDR3 protein comes from TCRdb applying MiXCR to the 5' RACE reads. The sample contains 700,000 to 850,000 distinct CDR3 sequences, 50% to 65% of which appear only once. Sequencing was carried out using blood. These receptors were collected from a man older than 75 in good health.

This clonotype was seen only a few times. The J gene is TRBJ2-7, the V gene TRBV7-2; 7 bases match TRBD2. This CDR3 has 15 amino acids. Germline CDR1 is SGHTA and CDR2 is FQGNSA. V shed 5 bases, J shed 2 bases, and the junction held 9 bases outside the gene matches. CDR3 residues: CASSRTSDYPYEQYF. The CDR3 nucleotides are TGTGCCAGCAGCCGAACTAGCGACTACCCCTACGAGCAGTACTTC.

The rearrangement links TRBV7-2 to TRBJ1-4; 7 nucleotides agree with TRBD1. The CDR3 is 15 residues long. J was trimmed by 4 bases and V by 2 bases; bases with no gene match: 4. CDR1 and CDR2 (germline): SGHTA, FQGNSA. Here the CDR3 reads CASSLLGDSNEKLFF. The CDR3 bases are TGTGCCAGCAGCTTACTAGGGGACAGTAATGAAAAACTGTTTTTT. The variable domain in full, completed from reference TRBV7-2 and TRBJ1-4, reads GAGVSQSPSNKVTEKGKDVELRCDPISGHTALYWYRQSLGQGLEFLIYFQGNSAPDKSGLPSDRFSAERTGGSVSTLTIQRTQQEDSAVYLCASSLLGDSNEKLFFGSGTQLSVL.

A word on this clonotype: The junction differs from germline at one of its ends, possibly a read error. The V gene is TRBV7-2, the J gene TRBJ2-5; the D gene is possibly TRBD2 (5 bases). The CDR3 is 12 amino acids. The germline V gene encodes CDR1 SGHTA and CDR2 FQGNSA. The CDR3 region is CSSSRDVETQYF. The CDR3, as DNA: TGTTCCAGCAGCCGGGATGTGGAGACCCAGTACTTC.

Only a few counts were recorded for this clonotype. The J gene is TRBJ2-5, the V gene TRBV3-1; a weak D match, TRBD1 (6 bases). The germline V gene encodes CDR1 LGHDT and CDR2 YNNKEL (reference sequence). CDR3 length equals 15 residues. Deletions cut 4 bases from V and 7 bases from J, with 19 bases between. The CDR3 region has the DNA TGTGCCAGCAGCCGCCCGACAGGCAGAGGAGGGACCCAGTACTTC. Translation: CASSRPTGRGGTQYF.